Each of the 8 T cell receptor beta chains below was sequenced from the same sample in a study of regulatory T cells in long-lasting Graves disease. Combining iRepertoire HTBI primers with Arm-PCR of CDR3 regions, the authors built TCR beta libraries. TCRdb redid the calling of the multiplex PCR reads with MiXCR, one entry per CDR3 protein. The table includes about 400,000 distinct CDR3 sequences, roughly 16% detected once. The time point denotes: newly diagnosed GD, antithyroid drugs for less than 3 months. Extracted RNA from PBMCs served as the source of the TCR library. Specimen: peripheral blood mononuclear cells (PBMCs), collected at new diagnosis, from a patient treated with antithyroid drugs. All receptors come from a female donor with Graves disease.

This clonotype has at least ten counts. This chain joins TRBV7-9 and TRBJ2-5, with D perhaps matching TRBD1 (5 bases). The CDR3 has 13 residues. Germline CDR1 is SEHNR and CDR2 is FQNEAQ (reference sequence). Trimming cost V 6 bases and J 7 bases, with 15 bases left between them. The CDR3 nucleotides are TGTGCCAGCAGGCAACAGGATGCCGGGACCCAGTACTTC. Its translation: CASRQQDAGTQYF.

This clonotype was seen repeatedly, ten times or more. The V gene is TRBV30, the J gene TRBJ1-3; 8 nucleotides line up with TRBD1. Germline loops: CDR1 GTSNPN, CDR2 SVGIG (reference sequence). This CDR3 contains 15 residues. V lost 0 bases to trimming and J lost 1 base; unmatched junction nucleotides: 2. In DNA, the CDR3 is TGTGCCTGGAGTGTTGGGGACAGGTCTGGAAACACCATATATTTT. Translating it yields CAWSVGDRSGNTIYF.

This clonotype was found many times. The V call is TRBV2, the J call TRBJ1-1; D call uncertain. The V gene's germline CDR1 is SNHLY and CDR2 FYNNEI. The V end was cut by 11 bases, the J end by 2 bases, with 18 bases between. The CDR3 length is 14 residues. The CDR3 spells CASRPSNFNTEAFF. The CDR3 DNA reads TGTGCCTCGAGGCCTTCCAATTTCAACACTGAAGCTTTCTTT. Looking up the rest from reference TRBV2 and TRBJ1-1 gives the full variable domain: EPEVTQTPSHQVTQMGQEVILRCVPISNHLYFYWYRQILGQKVEFLVSFYNNEISEKSEIFDDQFSVERPDGSNFTLKIRSTKLEDSAMYFCASRPSNFNTEAFFGQGTRLTVV.

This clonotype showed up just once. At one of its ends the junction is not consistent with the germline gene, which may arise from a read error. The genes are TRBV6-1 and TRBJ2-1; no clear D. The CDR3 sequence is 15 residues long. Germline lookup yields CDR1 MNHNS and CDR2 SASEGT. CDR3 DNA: TGTGCCGGCAGTGATGGAGCAGGATCCGGCAATGAGCAGTTCTTC. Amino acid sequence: CAGSDGAGSGNEQFF.

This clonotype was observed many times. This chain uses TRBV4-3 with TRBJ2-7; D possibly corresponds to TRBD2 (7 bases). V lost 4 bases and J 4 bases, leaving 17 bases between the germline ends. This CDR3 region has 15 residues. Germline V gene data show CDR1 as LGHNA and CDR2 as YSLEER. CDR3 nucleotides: TGCGCCAGCAGCCTGTACACCGGGGGGCTTTACGAGCAGTACTTC. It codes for CASSLYTGGLYEQYF.

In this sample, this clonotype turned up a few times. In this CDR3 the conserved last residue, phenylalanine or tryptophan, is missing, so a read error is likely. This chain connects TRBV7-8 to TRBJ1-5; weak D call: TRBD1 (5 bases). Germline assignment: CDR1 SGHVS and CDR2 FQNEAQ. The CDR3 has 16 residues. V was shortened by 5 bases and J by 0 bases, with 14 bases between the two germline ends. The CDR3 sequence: CASSPQTANSNQPQHL. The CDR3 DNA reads TGTGCCAGCAGCCCTCAGACAGCTAATAGCAATCAGCCCCAGCATCTT.

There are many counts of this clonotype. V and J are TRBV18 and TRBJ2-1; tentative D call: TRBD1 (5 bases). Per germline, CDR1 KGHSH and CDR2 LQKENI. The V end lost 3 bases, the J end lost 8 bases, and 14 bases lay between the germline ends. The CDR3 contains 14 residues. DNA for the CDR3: TGTGCCAGCTCACCCGGCCTCAGGGTCGATGAGCAGTTCTTC. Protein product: CASSPGLRVDEQFF.

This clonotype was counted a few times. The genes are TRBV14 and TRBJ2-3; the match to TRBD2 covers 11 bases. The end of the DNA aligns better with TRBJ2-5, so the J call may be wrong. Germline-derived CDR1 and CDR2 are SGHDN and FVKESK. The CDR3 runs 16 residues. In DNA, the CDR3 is TGTGCCAGCAGCCAAGGACTAGCGGGATTTCGAGAGACCCAGTACTTC. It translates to CASSQGLAGFRETQYF.